These 14 T cell receptor beta chains were all obtained from the same sample, sequenced in a study of vaccination effects on CD4 cells after COVID-19. No antigen has been assigned to these receptors. Antigen-specific CD4+ T cells expanded by the ViraFEST assay with viral peptide pools were then sequenced. Isolation of CD4+ T cells took place after about ten days of culture. In the vaccine recipients, nucleocapsid antibodies were negative and there was no prior SARS-CoV-2 infection. Only in-frame clones appear in the TCRdb table, and some are missing; sequencing was by immunoSEQ multiplex PCR. The table has tens of thousands of clones, roughly 79% seen once. Sequencing used CD4+ T cells from PBMCs cultured with HCoV-NL63 spike peptides, obtained before COVID-19 vaccination. These receptors all come from a human donor who received a COVID-19 vaccine.

J is TRBJ2-5 and V is TRBV7-9, with 9 bases matching TRBD1. The CDR3 runs to 14 residues. From germline, CDR1 is SEHNR and CDR2 FQNEAQ (reference sequence). The junction had 2 bases not matched to a gene; V was cut back by 4 bases and J by 2 bases. Here the CDR3 reads CASSWTGVQETQYF. The CDR3 nucleotides read TGTGCCAGCAGCTGGACAGGGGTTCAAGAGACCCAGTACTTC.

V gene TRBV7-9 combines with J gene TRBJ1-2; D perhaps matches TRBD1 (6 bases). This CDR3 comprises 14 residues. The germline V gene has CDR1 SEHNR and CDR2 FQNEAQ (reference sequence). The V end was cut by 5 bases, the J end by 3 bases, with 13 bases between. DNA of the CDR3: TGTGCCAGCAGCGGACAAAGGACAGACTATGGCTACACCTTC. This encodes CASSGQRTDYGYTF.

V and J are TRBV7-9 and TRBJ2-5; D is undetermined. Germline V lookup: CDR1 SEHNR, CDR2 FQNEAQ (reference sequence). Trimming stripped 1 base from V and 4 bases from J, with 7 bases between. The CDR3 contains 13 residues. CDR3 DNA sequence: TGTGCCAGCAGCTTAGGTAGTTTAGAGACCCAGTACTTC. As protein: CASSLGSLETQYF. The full variable domain, in which reference TRBV7-9 and TRBJ2-5 provide the parts outside the CDR3, is DTGVSQNPRHKITKRGQNVTFRCDPISEHNRLYWYRQTLGQGPEFLTYFQNEAQLEKSRLLSDRFSAERPKGSFSTLEIQRTEQGDSAMYLCASSLGSLETQYFGPGTRLLVL.

V and J are TRBV6-5 and TRBJ2-7, with D uncertain. Deletions cut 0 bases from V and 7 bases from J, with 10 bases between. Looked up from germline, CDR1 is MNHEY and CDR2 is SVGAGI. The CDR3 is 13 amino acids. The CDR3 here is CASSYSIGWEQYV. The CDR3 DNA is TGTGCCAGCAGTTACTCGATCGGTTGGGAGCAGTACGTC.

This clone has only a few counts. The chain couples TRBV4-1 to TRBJ2-1; 9 nucleotides agree with TRBD2. Germline-derived CDR1 and CDR2 are MGHRA and YSYEKL. The trim removed 1 base at V and 4 bases at J, leaving 5 bases unmatched. This CDR3 is 16 amino acids long. The CDR3: CASSQVALAGYNEQFF. For the CDR3, the DNA is TGCGCCAGCAGCCAAGTAGCGCTAGCGGGGTACAATGAGCAGTTCTTC.

This clone was detected once. V gene TRBV5-6 combines with J gene TRBJ1-3; TRBD1 is a possible D gene (6 bases). This CDR3 region has 17 residues. The germline CDR1 and CDR2 sequences are SGHDT and YYEEEE. The V gene lost 1 base and the J gene lost 2 bases, with 16 bases spanning the gap. Written as DNA, the CDR3 is TGTGCCAGCAGCTTGTGGGGGCCGTTGAGCCCTGGAAACACCATATATTTT. It codes for CASSLWGPLSPGNTIYF.

The chain is built from TRBV15 and TRBJ1-3; TRBD1 agrees at 8 bases. V lost 1 base, J lost 0 bases, and 11 bases stayed unmatched. CDR1 and CDR2 (germline): LNHNV, YYDKDF (reference sequence). This CDR3 comprises 19 residues. CDR3 amino acids: CATSRGRTGTGISGNTIYF. The CDR3 DNA sequence: TGTGCCACCAGCAGAGGTAGGACCGGGACAGGAATCTCTGGAAACACCATATATTTT.

This chain connects TRBV6-5 to TRBJ2-7; D may be TRBD1 (5 bases). V gave up 5 bases and J gave up 2 bases, with 16 bases separating them. The CDR3 covers 15 residues. The V gene's germline CDR1 is MNHEY and CDR2 SVGAGI. CDR3 protein: CASSLVRQGPYEQYV. The CDR3 region has the DNA TGTGCCAGCAGTCTTGTCCGGCAGGGTCCCTACGAGCAGTACGTC.

The V gene is TRBV3-1 (or the pseudogene TRBV3-2), the J gene TRBJ1-1, with TRBD1 as a possible D gene (6 bases). CDR3 size: 12 residues. V dropped 7 bases and J dropped 5 bases, with 11 bases sitting between them. The germline V gene has CDR1 LGHDT and CDR2 YNNKEL (reference sequence). This CDR3 reads CASNEGGTEAFF. CDR3 DNA sequence: TGTGCCAGCAACGAAGGGGGGACTGAAGCTTTCTTT.

The chain carries TRBV28 and TRBJ2-7; D assignment may be TRBD1 or TRBD2 (5 bases each). Germline assignment: CDR1 MDHEN and CDR2 SYDVKM. CDR3 length: 14 amino acids. The V gene lost 5 bases and the J gene lost 1 base, with 12 bases spanning the gap. CDR3 loop: CASSTGTASYEQYV. As DNA, the CDR3 is TGTGCCAGCAGTACCGGGACGGCTTCCTACGAGCAGTACGTC.

The V call is TRBV6-2 or TRBV6-3, the J call TRBJ2-2; a weak D match, TRBD1 (5 bases). There are 14 residues in the CDR3. Deletions cut 5 bases from V and 3 bases from J, with 10 bases between. Germline V gives CDR1 MNHEY, CDR2 SVGEGT. Here the CDR3 reads CASSGQAHTGELFF. CDR3 sequence (DNA): TGTGCCAGCAGTGGACAAGCGCACACCGGGGAGCTGTTTTTT.

The chain couples TRBV9 to TRBJ2-2; D uncertain. The germline V gene encodes CDR1 SGDLS and CDR2 YYNGEE. The CDR3 is 16 amino acids. Deletions cut 7 bases from V and 0 bases from J, with 16 bases between. The CDR3 spells CASAERRITNTGELFF. The CDR3 bases are TGTGCCAGCGCTGAGAGGAGAATAACGAACACCGGGGAGCTGTTTTTT.

The J gene is TRBJ1-2, the V gene TRBV19, with a possible D match to TRBD1 (6 bases). The CDR3 covers 14 residues. Germline V gene lookup returns CDR1 LNHDA and CDR2 SQIVND (reference sequence). V was shortened by 7 bases and J by 5 bases, with 17 bases between the two germline ends. The CDR3, as DNA: TGTGCCAGTATCCCCGGGGGCGAAGAATATGGCTACACCTTC. Residues: CASIPGGEEYGYTF.

This clone has a handful of counts. Here the CDR3 reads CASSIQSSYNEQFF. The CDR3 DNA follows: TGTGCCAGTAGTATCCAAAGCTCCTACAATGAGCAGTTCTTC. The chain is built from TRBV19 and TRBJ2-1; no reliable D call. Trimming removed 3 bases from V and 0 bases from J, with 6 bases in between. CDR3 length: 14 residues. Germline CDR1 and CDR2: LNHDA and SQIVND (reference sequence). Based on the CDR3 plus reference TRBV19 and TRBJ2-1, the full variable domain is DGGITQSPKYLFRKEGQNVTLSCEQNLNHDAMYWYRQDPGQGLRLIYYSQIVNDFQKGDIAEGYSVSREKKESFPLTVTSAQKNPTAFYLCASSIQSSYNEQFFGPGTRLTVL.